Each of the 13 T cell receptor beta chains below was sequenced from the same sample in a study of cytomegalovirus exposure and HLA in healthy donors. The PCR had 60 Vbeta and 13 Jbeta primers. Libraries were prepared by immunoSEQ multiplex PCR; TCRdb keeps only in-frame clonotypes and omits some of them. The data hold around 150,000 clones, with approximately 78% observed a single time. Input material: PBMCs. The receptors derive from a girl aged 2 to 10 in good health and CMV-seropositive.

The chain employs TRBV20-1 and TRBJ1-1; no reliable D call. V lost 3 bases, J lost 7 bases, and 6 bases lay in between. Germline CDR1 reads DFQATT; CDR2 reads SNEGSKA (reference sequence). The CDR3 spans 10 residues. The CDR3 DNA is TGCAGTGCTAGGAAACATGAAGCTTTCTTT. This sequence encodes CSARKHEAFF.

The J gene is TRBJ2-7, the V gene TRBV28; 16 positions agree with TRBD2. The CDR3 runs 15 residues. The V and J ends lost 5 bases and 6 bases, in that order; junction bases with no gene match: 4. Germline V gene lookup returns CDR1 MDHEN and CDR2 SYDVKM. The CDR3 bases are TGTGCCAGCAGTACGGGGACTAGCGGGAGGGTCGAGCAGTACTTC. This gives the protein CASSTGTSGRVEQYF.

The chain has TRBV5-6 and TRBJ2-5; 10 bases match TRBD2. From germline, CDR1 is SGHDT and CDR2 YYEEEE. Unmatched junction bases numbered 3, after V lost 1 base and J lost 0 bases. This CDR3 has 16 residues. CDR3 sequence reads: CASSLQLAGYQETQYF. CDR3 nucleotides: TGTGCCAGCAGCTTGCAACTAGCGGGGTACCAAGAGACCCAGTACTTC. Filled out from reference TRBV5-6 and TRBJ2-5, the complete variable domain reads DAGVTQSPTHLIKTRGQQVTLRCSPKSGHDTVSWYQQALGQGPQFIFQYYEEEERQRGNFPDRFSGHQFPNYSSELNVNALLLGDSALYLCASSLQLAGYQETQYFGPGTRLLVL.

The chain has TRBV7-3 and TRBJ2-5, with 11 bases matching TRBD2. Germline V gene lookup returns CDR1 SGHTA and CDR2 FQGTGA. This CDR3 contains 16 residues. J lost 4 bases, V lost 5 bases, and 9 bases had no gene match. The CDR3 reads CASSTPIAGGGETQYF. For the CDR3, the DNA is TGTGCCAGCAGCACCCCAATAGCGGGAGGGGGAGAGACCCAGTACTTC.

The chain employs TRBV9 and TRBJ2-2, with 11 bases aligning to TRBD2. Trimming cost V 2 bases and J 6 bases; bases outside gene matches: 6. The length of the CDR3 is 16 residues. Germline-derived CDR1 and CDR2 are SGDLS and YYNGEE. This CDR3 is CASSVTSGRFPGELFF. In DNA, the CDR3 is TGTGCCAGCAGCGTTACTAGCGGGAGATTTCCCGGGGAGCTGTTTTTT.

Comments on this clone: At the DNA level, this CDR3 is encoded by other sequences in the same sample as well. The J gene is TRBJ2-1, the V gene TRBV30; TRBD2 matches at 7 bases. Germline CDR1 and CDR2: GTSNPN and SVGIG (reference sequence). J lost 3 bases, V lost 3 bases, and 8 bases had no gene match. CDR3 size: 15 residues. In DNA, the CDR3 is TGTGCCTGGAGGCCCATAGCGGGCCGCTACAATGAGCAGTTCTTC. Residues: CAWRPIAGRYNEQFF. Drawing the rest from reference TRBV30 and TRBJ2-1, the complete variable domain is SQTIHQWPATLVQPVGSPLSLECTVEGTSNPNLYWYRQAAGRGLQLLFYSVGIGQISSEVPQNLSASRPQDRQFILSSKKLLLSDSGFYLCAWRPIAGRYNEQFFGPGTRLTVL.

CDR3 nucleotides: TGTGCCAGCAGCTCTTGGACAACAACTCCCTACGAGCAGTACTTC. Amino acid sequence: CASSSWTTTPYEQYF. The J gene is TRBJ2-7, the V gene TRBV5-8; maybe TRBD1 (5 bases). Trimming left V 3 bases short and J 2 bases short, with 15 bases between. The CDR3 loop spans 15 amino acids. The V gene's germline CDR1 is SGHTS and CDR2 YDEGEE.

This clone appeared a few times. This rearrangement joins TRBV6-1 to TRBJ2-3, with a possible D match to TRBD1 (6 bases). The V end was cut by 6 bases, the J end by 2 bases, with 15 bases between. The CDR3 has 15 residues. Per the germline V gene, CDR1 is MNHNS and CDR2 is SASEGT. DNA of the CDR3: TGTGCCAGCAGAGGACAGAGCCCAGTCACAGATACGCAGTATTTT. Amino acids: CASRGQSPVTDTQYF.

The chain links TRBV4-1 to TRBJ1-2; D uncertain. Germline V gene lookup returns CDR1 MGHRA and CDR2 YSYEKL. V lost 1 base and J 4 bases, leaving 10 bases between the germline ends. The CDR3 sequence is 14 residues long. This CDR3 reads CASSQVPVSYGYTF. CDR3 bases: TGCGCCAGCAGCCAAGTCCCGGTTAGCTATGGCTACACCTTC.

The J gene is TRBJ1-1, the V gene TRBV6-6; D remains ambiguous. CDR1 and CDR2 from the germline V gene are MNHNY and SVGAGI (reference sequence). Trimming shortened V by 6 bases and J by 3 bases, and 5 bases separated the two germline ends. The CDR3 totals 11 residues. In DNA form, the CDR3 reads TGTGCCAGCAGCCCGTACACTGAAGCTTTCTTT. Protein product: CASSPYTEAFF.

This clone was seen more than once but under ten times. V and J are TRBV28 and TRBJ2-4, with no clear D. CDR1 MDHEN and CDR2 SYDVKM come from the germline V gene. The CDR3 contains 13 residues. Deletions cut 6 bases from V and 6 bases from J, with 12 bases between. The DNA for the CDR3 is TGTGCCAGCAGGAGCTCCCCAGGAAACATTCAGTACTTC. Translating it yields CASRSSPGNIQYF.

This clone was detected only once. The gene calls are TRBV1 and TRBJ2-1; the table's D call of TRBD2 was not tested on the DNA. TRBV1 is a pseudogene segment. The CDR3 has 16 amino acids. CDR3 in DNA: TGCACCAGCAGCCCTAAGCGGGACCTCTCCTACAATGAGCAGTTCTTC. Translation: CTSSPKRDLSYNEQFF.

This sequence joins TRBV9 and TRBJ2-5, with 8 bases aligning to TRBD2. The CDR3 is 15 residues long. Trimming took 1 base from V and 5 from J; bases not matched to a gene: 7. The V gene's germline CDR1 is SGDLS and CDR2 YYNGEE. CDR3 residues: CASSVLVREGETQYF. As DNA, the CDR3 is TGTGCCAGCAGCGTACTAGTCCGGGAGGGGGAGACCCAGTACTTC.